Listed below are T cell receptor beta chains from one sample, sequenced in a study of blood T cell repertoires in COVID-19. TCRdb keeps only in-frame clones here, not all; method: immunoSEQ multiplex PCR. The repertoire holds some 42,000 clones, roughly 80% seen once, with approximately 30% in the top ten. Sample: peripheral blood. The source of these receptors is a woman in her 70s with acute or convalescent COVID-19. Each CDR3 is given without its conserved first and last residue. The order of the fields is clone size, V gene, J gene, D gene, CDR3 protein. A D gene is named only where the DNA matches it firmly. Size values are once, few and many counts, or a class for expanded clones, and some rows have none.

size: -
V: TRBV30
J: TRBJ1-2
D: -
CDR3: ASPGGYGYT

size: -
V: TRBV28
J: TRBJ2-7
D: -
CDR3: ASSLGGSYEQY

size: few
V: TRBV7-2
J: TRBJ1-1
D: TRBD1
CDR3: ASSLQVGTETEAF

size: -
V: TRBV2
J: TRBJ1-5
D: TRBD1
CDR3: ASRPQGAGQPQH

size: -
V: TRBV11-2
J: TRBJ1-1
D: -
CDR3: ASSPLAGWNTEAF

size: -
V: TRBV28
J: TRBJ1-5
D: -
CDR3: ASRQVWEPQH

size: -
V: TRBV28
J: TRBJ2-5
D: TRBD2
CDR3: ASSLEGLAQETQY

size: -
V: TRBV12-3/TRBV12-4
J: TRBJ1-2
D: TRBD1
CDR3: ASSLRGTVGYT

size: once
V: TRBV24-1
J: TRBJ1-4
D: TRBD1
CDR3: ATSDPGTGEGKLF

size: -
V: TRBV24-1
J: TRBJ2-4
D: -
CDR3: ATSDAGAPWDIQY

size: -
V: TRBV12-5
J: TRBJ1-3
D: TRBD1
CDR3: ASAMTGFLTGNTIY

size: -
V: TRBV29-1
J: TRBJ2-7
D: -
CDR3: SVAGQVGYEQY

size: -
V: TRBV9
J: TRBJ1-3
D: -
CDR3: ASSPYWGRGSNTIY

size: -
V: TRBV30
J: TRBJ1-2
D: -
CDR3: AWSQRRGPYGYT

size: -
V: TRBV10-3
J: TRBJ2-7
D: -
CDR3: ANSRGSYEQY

size: -
V: TRBV15
J: TRBJ2-2
D: TRBD2
CDR3: ATSMGGGAYTGELF

size: -
V: TRBV11-1
J: TRBJ1-1
D: -
CDR3: ASSSDRRKRGTEAF